Below are 23 T cell receptor beta chains sequenced from a single sample in a study of shared clonotypes between healthy human individuals. Using immunoSEQ multiplex PCR, the repertoire was profiled, and TCRdb retains in-frame clones only, with some absent. The top ten clones hold about 0.4% of a sample with over 1.5 million clones, 95% to 99% of them seen once. Sequencing input: naive CD4+ T cells sorted from blood. Specified subset: CD45RA+ positively selected. Receptor source: a man aged 25 to 45 in good health.

J is TRBJ2-7 and V is TRBV11-2; D is unresolved. Germline V lookup: CDR1 SGHAT, CDR2 FQNNGV. V lost 0 bases, J lost 2 bases, and 8 bases lay in between. This CDR3 is built from 14 residues. The DNA of the CDR3 is TGTGCCAGCAGCTTAGATCTAGTCACCTACGAGCAGTACTTC. Amino acids: CASSLDLVTYEQYF. The variable domain in full, with the rest retrieved from reference TRBV11-2 and TRBJ2-7, is EAGVAQSPRYKIIEKRQSVAFWCNPISGHATLYWYQQILGQGPKLLIQFQNNGVVDDSQLPKDRFSAERLKGVDSTLKIQPAKLEDSAVYLCASSLDLVTYEQYFGPGTRLTVT.

J is TRBJ2-7 and V is TRBV7-9, with 12 positions matching TRBD2. Trimming cost V 1 base and J 1 base; bases outside gene matches: 5. Per the germline V gene, CDR1 is SEHNR and CDR2 is FQNEAQ (reference sequence). CDR3 size: 17 residues. The CDR3 protein is CASSLEGGLAGSYEQYF. CDR3 in DNA: TGTGCCAGCAGCTTAGAAGGAGGACTAGCGGGGTCCTACGAGCAGTACTTC.

The chain employs TRBV5-1 and TRBJ2-3; 8 bases agree with TRBD2. Germline CDR1 is SGHRS and CDR2 is YFSETQ. J gave up 1 base and V 0 bases, and 10 bases lay outside the gene matches. This CDR3 is built from 18 residues. CDR3 region: CASSLGTGGTFGTDTQYF. CDR3 nucleotides: TGCGCCAGCAGCTTGGGCACGGGAGGGACTTTTGGCACAGATACGCAGTATTTT.

This sequence joins TRBV7-8 and TRBJ2-1; 10 nucleotides align to TRBD2. The germline V gene encodes CDR1 SGHVS and CDR2 FQNEAQ. The CDR3 runs 14 residues. V trimming: 2 bases; J trimming: 13 bases; junction bases outside the gene matches: 8. The chain's CDR3 is CASSLSSSGGRQFF. The CDR3 DNA follows: TGTGCCAGCAGCTTATCCTCTAGCGGGGGTCGTCAGTTCTTC.

This clone appeared once. The V and J genes are TRBV25-1 and TRBJ2-7, with D possibly TRBD2 on 5 matching bases. Deletions cut 3 bases from V and 7 bases from J, with 13 bases between. The CDR3 runs 13 residues. Germline loops: CDR1 MGHDK, CDR2 SYGVNS. The CDR3 loop reads CASSDVGVGEQYF. CDR3 nucleotide sequence: TGTGCCAGCAGTGATGTCGGGGTGGGGGAGCAGTACTTC.

This chain joins TRBV7-2 and TRBJ1-4; D gene unclear. V was trimmed by 3 bases and J by 3 bases, leaving 11 bases between them. This CDR3 is built from 15 residues. Germline CDR1 is SGHTA and CDR2 is FQGNSA. This CDR3 is CASSLDRVPNEKLFF. Here the CDR3 DNA reads TGTGCCAGCAGCTTGGATAGGGTACCTAATGAAAAACTGTTTTTT.

This rearrangement joins TRBV7-2 to TRBJ1-2; TRBD1 matches 7 bases. The CDR3 totals 13 residues. Looked up from germline, CDR1 is SGHTA and CDR2 is FQGNSA. V shed 5 bases, J shed 5 bases, and the junction held 5 bases outside the gene matches. This chain's CDR3 is CASSPRGQYGYTF. CDR3 nucleotide sequence: TGTGCCAGCAGCCCTCGGGGACAGTATGGCTACACCTTC.

The chain uses TRBV2 and TRBJ1-4; D unclear. The germline V gene encodes CDR1 SNHLY and CDR2 FYNNEI. The length of the CDR3 is 14 residues. Trimming left V 6 bases short and J 0 bases short, with 8 bases between. The CDR3 protein is CASRVQATNEKLFF. The DNA for the CDR3 is TGTGCCAGCAGAGTACAAGCAACTAATGAAAAACTGTTTTTT.

The chain has TRBV28 and TRBJ1-5, with a weak D call TRBD1 (6 bases). V gave up 6 bases and J gave up 7 bases, with 10 bases separating them. From germline, CDR1 is MDHEN and CDR2 SYDVKM. The CDR3 spans 12 residues. Here the CDR3 DNA reads TGTGCCAGCAGAGGGGGGTCCCAGCCCCAGCATTTT. It encodes CASRGGSQPQHF.

V and J are TRBV30 and TRBJ2-3; 14 bases line up with TRBD2. CDR1 is GTSNPN, CDR2 SVGIG, per germline (reference sequence). The CDR3 contains 16 residues. The trim removed 1 base at V and 4 bases at J, leaving 4 bases unmatched. The CDR3 sequence: CAWSGGTSGSSDTQYF. The CDR3, as DNA: TGTGCCTGGAGTGGGGGGACTAGCGGGAGTTCAGATACGCAGTATTTT.

This clone was seen only once. J is TRBJ2-2 and V is TRBV14; 10 nucleotides match TRBD2. Germline-derived CDR1 and CDR2 are SGHDN and FVKESK. There are 13 residues in the CDR3. Trimming at V came to 4 bases and at J to 8 bases, leaving 1 base not matched to a gene. The CDR3 bases are TGTGCCAGCAGCCTACTAGCGGGAGGGGAGCTGTTTTTT. This gives the protein CASSLLAGGELFF.

The genes are TRBV9 and TRBJ2-4; the match to TRBD2 covers 9 bases. The trim removed 0 bases at V and 3 bases at J, leaving 7 bases unmatched. The CDR3 totals 17 residues. Germline V lookup: CDR1 SGDLS, CDR2 YYNGEE. The CDR3 sequence is CASSVDPTSGVKNIQYF. CDR3 bases: TGTGCCAGCAGCGTAGATCCGACTAGCGGAGTCAAAAACATTCAGTACTTC.

The chain recombines TRBV2 with TRBJ2-1; 7 nucleotides line up with TRBD2. Germline V gene data show CDR1 as SNHLY and CDR2 as FYNNEI. J gave up 4 bases and V 2 bases, and 8 bases lay outside the gene matches. This CDR3 spans 16 amino acids. The CDR3 sequence is CASSESLGGSYNEQFF. The DNA for the CDR3 is TGTGCCAGCAGTGAATCCCTAGGCGGGAGTTACAATGAGCAGTTCTTC.

The rearrangement joins TRBV5-4 to TRBJ2-1; 12 bases map to TRBD2. There are 15 residues in the CDR3. Losses at the gene ends were 5 bases for V and 7 bases for J; bases not matched to a gene: 7. Germline CDR1 and CDR2: SGHNT and YYREEE (reference sequence). Here the CDR3 reads CASSLAGGGINEQFF. The CDR3 DNA sequence: TGTGCCAGCAGTCTAGCGGGAGGGGGTATAAATGAGCAGTTCTTC.

The chain links TRBV5-1 to TRBJ2-3; 8 bases agree with TRBD2. Trimming removed 3 bases from V and 0 bases from J; junction bases left unmatched: 6. This CDR3 has 16 amino acids. Germline CDR1 SGHRS, CDR2 YFSETQ. CDR3 sequence: CASSYLGGGSTDTQYF. CDR3 bases: TGCGCCAGCAGCTACCTCGGCGGGGGGAGCACAGATACGCAGTATTTT.

This chain uses TRBV18 with TRBJ2-1; D is perhaps TRBD1 or TRBD2 (6 bases each). CDR1 and CDR2 (germline): KGHSH, LQKENI. CDR3 length: 15 amino acids. The V and J ends lost 3 bases and 3 bases respectively, with 12 bases between them. CDR3 sequence reads: CASSPLGGIYNEQFF. The CDR3 DNA reads as TGTGCCAGCTCACCCCTAGGGGGGATCTACAATGAGCAGTTCTTC.

The J gene is TRBJ1-5, the V gene TRBV7-2, with D tentatively TRBD1 (5 bases). The CDR3 has 16 amino acids. With 5 bases removed from V and 7 bases from J, the gap between germline ends came to 21 bases. CDR1 and CDR2 (germline): SGHTA, FQGNSA. The CDR3 here is CASSRLAAGGRQPQHF. The CDR3 DNA reads TGTGCCAGCAGCCGACTTGCCGCTGGGGGGAGACAGCCCCAGCATTTT.

This chain links TRBV12-5 with TRBJ1-2; TRBD1 might be the D (6 bases). Looked up from germline, CDR1 is LGHNT and CDR2 is FRNRAP. Trimming left V 2 bases short and J 4 bases short, with 11 bases between. This CDR3 comprises 14 residues. The CDR3 nucleotides read TGTGCTAGTGGTTTGACCGGACAGCTCTATGGCTACACCTTC. This gives the protein CASGLTGQLYGYTF.

The genes are TRBV7-9 and TRBJ2-3; no clear D. CDR3 length: 16 amino acids. Germline CDR1 is SEHNR and CDR2 is FQNEAQ (reference sequence). Trimming took off 5 bases at V and 4 bases at J, with 19 bases between the two ends. Here the CDR3 DNA reads TGTGCCAGCAGCCCCGCAGTCGGGCTGATCGCAGATACGCAGTATTTT. It is translated as CASSPAVGLIADTQYF.

The chain has TRBV14 and TRBJ2-1; 12 bases are shared with TRBD2. In germline, CDR1 is SGHDN, CDR2 FVKESK. The J segment lost 8 bases and the V segment lost 4 bases, leaving 15 bases of the junction unmatched. The CDR3 is 18 amino acids. As DNA, the CDR3 is TGTGCCAGCAGCCCCTTCCAAGACAGACTAGCGGGAGCCCATGAGCAGTTCTTC. The encoded protein is CASSPFQDRLAGAHEQFF.

The rearrangement joins TRBV4-2 to TRBJ2-1; the D is unclear. This CDR3 contains 12 residues. Trimming stripped 4 bases from V and 7 bases from J, with 8 bases between. CDR1 is LGHNA and CDR2 is YNFKEQ in the germline V gene. The CDR3 protein is CASSPDVNEQFF. The CDR3 DNA follows: TGTGCCAGCAGCCCAGACGTAAATGAGCAGTTCTTC.

V and J are TRBV2 and TRBJ2-7; 8 bases line up with TRBD2. CDR3 length equals 15 residues. Per germline, CDR1 SNHLY and CDR2 FYNNEI. V gave up 5 bases and J gave up 2 bases; unmatched junction bases: 8. The CDR3 region is CASSSRLARPYEQYF. The CDR3 DNA sequence: TGTGCCAGCAGTTCAAGACTAGCGCGGCCCTACGAGCAGTACTTC.

CDR3 protein: CASSPRGVGYTF. The DNA for the CDR3 is TGTGCCAGCAGCCCCCGGGGGGTCGGCTACACCTTC. The V gene is TRBV7-2, the J gene TRBJ1-2; TRBD1 is a possible D gene (5 bases). CDR1 is SGHTA, CDR2 FQGNSA, per germline. The CDR3 contains 12 residues. The ends were cut back, 5 bases at V and 8 bases at J, with 12 bases in the middle.